The 11 T cell receptor beta chains below were found in one sample sequenced in a study of blood T cell repertoires in COVID-19. The protocol was immunoSEQ multiplex PCR, while the TCRdb copy is restricted to in-frame clones and leaves out a portion. The sample consists of about 210,000 clones, about four fifths of them appearing once. Material for sequencing was peripheral blood. These receptor sequences come from a woman aged 50 to 60 with active or convalescent COVID-19.

This sequence joins TRBV3-1 (or the pseudogene TRBV3-2) and TRBJ2-2; D is unclear. Germline V lookup: CDR1 LGHDT, CDR2 YNNKEL (reference sequence). V was pared by 0 bases and J by 2 bases, with 10 bases between. The CDR3 length is 16 residues. CDR3 DNA sequence: TGTGCCAGCAGCCAAGATCGTTTGGCCAACACCGGGGAGCTGTTTTTT. Protein sequence: CASSQDRLANTGELFF.

The CDR3 DNA sequence: TGCGCCAGCAGCCAAGCCCCAGGGTTCTATGGCTACACCTTC. This translates into CASSQAPGFYGYTF. This chain connects TRBV4-1 to TRBJ1-2; D possibly corresponds to TRBD1 (5 bases). The CDR3 extends over 14 amino acids. CDR1 MGHRA and CDR2 YSYEKL come from the germline V gene. V lost 1 base and J 4 bases, leaving 10 bases between the germline ends.

CDR3: CASSFPGTGSTGELFF. The DNA of the CDR3 is TGTGCCAGCAGTTTCCCCGGGACAGGGTCAACCGGGGAGCTGTTTTTT. The rearrangement uses TRBV28 and TRBJ2-2, with 9 bases aligning to TRBD1. CDR1 MDHEN and CDR2 SYDVKM come from the germline V gene. The CDR3 covers 16 residues. Trimming removed 3 bases from V and 5 bases from J; junction bases left unmatched: 7. Looking up the rest from reference TRBV28 and TRBJ2-2 gives the full variable domain: DVKVTQSSRYLVKRTGEKVFLECVQDMDHENMFWYRQDPGLGLRLIYFSYDVKMKEKGDIPEGYSVSREKKERFSLILESASTNQTSMYLCASSFPGTGSTGELFFGEGSRLTVL.

The chain has TRBV3-1 (or the pseudogene TRBV3-2) and TRBJ1-5; the D gene is possibly TRBD1 (5 bases). The CDR3 runs to 15 residues. V was shortened by 4 bases and J by 0 bases, with 10 bases between the two germline ends. Germline V gene data show CDR1 as LGHDT and CDR2 as YNNKEL (reference sequence). CDR3 nucleotide sequence: TGTGCCAGCAGCCGGGGCAGGGCTAGCAATCAGCCCCAGCATTTT. This sequence encodes CASSRGRASNQPQHF.

This clone was seen only once. This chain links TRBV11-2 with TRBJ2-5, with 13 nucleotides matching TRBD2. This CDR3 region has 15 residues. With 5 bases clipped from V and 6 bases from J, the junction kept 6 bases outside the gene matches. Germline V gives CDR1 SGHAT, CDR2 FQNNGV. The CDR3 protein is CASSRTSGSTQTQYF. CDR3 bases: TGTGCCAGCAGCCGGACTAGCGGGAGCACACAGACCCAGTACTTC.

The chain joins TRBV5-1 to TRBJ2-1; 7 nucleotides line up with TRBD1. This CDR3 comprises 14 residues. V gave up 4 bases and J gave up 10 bases; unmatched junction bases: 11. Germline V gene sequence: CDR1 SGHRS, CDR2 YFSETQ. CDR3 DNA sequence: TGCGCCAGCAGCGAGGGACAGTGGGGCTCAGAGCAGTTCTTC. Translating gives CASSEGQWGSEQFF.

The chain uses TRBV5-6 and TRBJ2-7, with 9 positions matching TRBD1. The germline V gene encodes CDR1 SGHDT and CDR2 YYEEEE. Trimming cost V 1 base and J 5 bases; bases outside gene matches: 1. The CDR3 is 13 residues long. The CDR3 DNA is TGTGCCAGCAGCTTGACAGGGGGCCACGAGCAGTACTTC. This sequence encodes CASSLTGGHEQYF.

The chain carries TRBV5-6 and TRBJ2-3, with a possible D match to TRBD2 (6 bases). The V gene's germline CDR1 is SGHDT and CDR2 YYEEEE. Between the trimmed V and J ends, which lost 1 base and 5 bases, there was a span of 11 bases. This CDR3 comprises 14 residues. The CDR3, as DNA: TGTGCCAGCAGCTTGTGGGGGGTCGTAGATACGCAGTATTTT. Translating it yields CASSLWGVVDTQYF. Filled out from reference TRBV5-6 and TRBJ2-3, the complete variable domain reads DAGVTQSPTHLIKTRGQQVTLRCSPKSGHDTVSWYQQALGQGPQFIFQYYEEEERQRGNFPDRFSGHQFPNYSSELNVNALLLGDSALYLCASSLWGVVDTQYFGPGTRLTVL.

This chain connects TRBV6-6 to TRBJ1-1; no firm D call. Germline lookup yields CDR1 MNHNY and CDR2 SVGAGI (reference sequence). The CDR3 has 14 residues. The germline V and J ends were trimmed by 10 bases and 6 bases, with 21 bases remaining between them. The CDR3 sequence: CATSERALVAEAFF. The CDR3 DNA reads as TGTGCCACATCCGAAAGGGCACTAGTCGCTGAAGCTTTCTTT.

The chain employs TRBV18 and TRBJ1-1; tentatively, D is TRBD1 (6 bases). Germline V CDR1 and CDR2: KGHSH, LQKENI. With 2 bases removed from V and 5 bases from J, the gap between germline ends came to 12 bases. The CDR3 extends over 14 amino acids. CDR3 in DNA: TGTGCCAGCTCACCAACAGGGAGGGATACTGAAGCTTTCTTT. Translated: CASSPTGRDTEAFF.

V gene TRBV5-1 combines with J gene TRBJ1-1; no firm D call. The V gene lost 0 bases and the J gene lost 1 base, with 7 bases spanning the gap. The CDR3 contains 14 residues. Germline loops: CDR1 SGHRS, CDR2 YFSETQ. The CDR3 here is CASSLEGRNTEAFF. Here the CDR3 DNA reads TGCGCCAGCAGCTTGGAAGGGAGGAACACTGAAGCTTTCTTT.